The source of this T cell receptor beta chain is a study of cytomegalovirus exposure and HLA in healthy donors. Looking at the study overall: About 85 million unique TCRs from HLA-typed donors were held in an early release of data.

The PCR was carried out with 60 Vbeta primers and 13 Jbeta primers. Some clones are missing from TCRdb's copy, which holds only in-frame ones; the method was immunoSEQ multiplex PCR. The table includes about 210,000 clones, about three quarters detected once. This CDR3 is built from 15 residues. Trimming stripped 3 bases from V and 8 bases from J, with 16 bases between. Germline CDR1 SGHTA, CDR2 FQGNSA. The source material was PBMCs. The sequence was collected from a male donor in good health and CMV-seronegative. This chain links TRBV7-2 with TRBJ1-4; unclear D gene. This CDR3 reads CASSFAGRTGEKLFF. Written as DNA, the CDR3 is TGTGCCAGCAGCTTTGCGGGCAGGACGGGAGAAAAACTGTTTTTT. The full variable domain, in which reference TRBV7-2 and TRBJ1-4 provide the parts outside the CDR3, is GAGVSQSPSNKVTEKGKDVELRCDPISGHTALYWYRQSLGQGLEFLIYFQGNSAPDKSGLPSDRFSAERTGGSVSTLTIQRTQQEDSAVYLCASSFAGRTGEKLFFGSGTQLSVL.